The clone carrying this T cell receptor (beta chain) has just a few counts. The antigen remains unidentified. What was sequenced were expressed TCRB transcripts, since all of the isolated RNA had been reverse transcribed. Profiled with immunoSEQ multiplex PCR; TCRdb holds only in-frame clones, not every one. The data hold 160,000 or so clones, with around 9% observed a single time. This entry is derived from a study of beta chain features in type 1 diabetes. Study-level points and caveats: A potential PCR bias toward shorter templates would be equal in patient and control samples. More deletions and fewer insertions at VDJ junctions were found in patients with type 1 diabetes. TCRB CDR3 length was moderately but significantly reduced in all four CD4+ subsets of Type 1 diabetes patients.

The germline V gene has CDR1 SGHNT and CDR2 YYREEE (reference sequence). CDR3 length: 16 residues. V was clipped by 1 base and J by 0 bases; unmatched bases: 1. The sample consisted of central memory CD4+ T cells from blood. The TCR sequence derives from a woman in her twenties or thirties with type 1 diabetes. This sequence joins TRBV5-4 and TRBJ2-3; 11 bases match TRBD2. The CDR3 bases are TGTGCCAGCAGCTTGCGACTAGCGGGGAGCACAGATACGCAGTATTTT. Its protein product is CASSLRLAGSTDTQYF.